Below, 27 T cell receptor beta chains from the same sample are listed, as sequenced in a study of beta chain features in type 1 diabetes. Expressed TCRB transcripts got sequenced, as all isolated RNA was reverse transcribed. Assay used: immunoSEQ multiplex PCR; TCRdb lists only in-frame clones, some missing. The sample includes fewer than 110,000 clones, about 26% seen only once; the top ten take roughly 0.5%. Their antigens are not known. General study findings and limits: In all four CD4+ subsets, TCRB CDR3 length was significantly, moderately reduced in type 1 diabetes.

The sequenced sample was central memory CD4+ T cells from blood. The receptor source for this set is a young woman with type 1 diabetes.

The J gene is TRBJ1-5, the V gene TRBV10-1; 7 bases align to TRBD1. After removal of 4 bases from V and 7 bases from J, the junction contained 4 bases not matched to a gene. Germline CDR1 reads WNHNN; CDR2 reads SYGVQD (reference sequence). This CDR3 contains 13 residues. DNA for the CDR3: TGCGCCAGCAGTGCCTCAGGGGGACAGCCCCAGCATTTT. Its protein is CASSASGGQPQHF.

This clone was seen more than once but under ten times. CDR3 in amino acids: CASSNKGLQNTGELFF. Written as DNA, the CDR3 is TGTGCCAGCAGCAACAAGGGACTACAAAACACCGGGGAGCTGTTTTTT. V is TRBV5-5 and J is TRBJ2-2; 7 bases fit TRBD2. The V gene's germline CDR1 is SGHKS and CDR2 YYEKEE (reference sequence). V lost 4 bases to trimming and J lost 2 bases; unmatched junction nucleotides: 8. CDR3 length equals 16 residues. The variable domain in full, completed from reference TRBV5-5 and TRBJ2-2, reads DAGVTQSPTHLIKTRGQQVTLRCSPISGHKSVSWYQQVLGQGPQFIFQYYEKEERGRGNFPDRFSARQFPNYSSELNVNALLLGDSALYLCASSNKGLQNTGELFFGEGSRLTVL.

A note on this clone: The junction differs from germline at one of its ends, possibly a read error. The V call is TRBV5-6, the J call TRBJ1-3; 11 nucleotides match TRBD1. Germline-derived CDR1 and CDR2 are SGHDT and YYEEEE. This CDR3 region has 18 residues. The CDR3 bases are TGTGCCAGCAGCTTGGGGACAGGGGGCCCTTACTCTGGGAACACCATATATTTT. Its translation: CASSLGTGGPYSGNTIYF.

This clone has just a few counts. The chain joins TRBV7-9 to TRBJ1-2; 10 bases are shared with TRBD1. Germline V gene lookup returns CDR1 SEHNR and CDR2 FQNEAQ (reference sequence). The CDR3 is made up of 16 amino acids. After removal of 1 base from V and 2 bases from J, the junction contained 4 bases not matched to a gene. This CDR3 reads CASSLDSGQGNYGYTF. The CDR3 DNA reads TGTGCCAGCAGCTTAGACTCGGGACAGGGGAACTATGGCTACACCTTC. The variable domain in full, completed from reference TRBV7-9 and TRBJ1-2, reads DTGVSQNPRHKITKRGQNVTFRCDPISEHNRLYWYRQTLGQGPEFLTYFQNEAQLEKSRLLSDRFSAERPKGSFSTLEIQRTEQGDSAMYLCASSLDSGQGNYGYTFGSGTRLTVV.

This clone has just a few counts. V usage is TRBV7-3 and J usage is TRBJ2-7; 9 bases are a match to TRBD1. The junction had 7 bases not matched to a gene; V was cut back by 5 bases and J by 5 bases. The CDR3 is 14 amino acids. The V gene's germline CDR1 is SGHTA and CDR2 FQGTGA. The CDR3 DNA follows: TGTGCCAGCAGCCCGGGGACAGGGCTGGACGAGCAGTACTTC. It encodes CASSPGTGLDEQYF. Filled out from reference TRBV7-3 and TRBJ2-7, the complete variable domain reads GAGVSQTPSNKVTEKGKYVELRCDPISGHTALYWYRQSLGQGPEFLIYFQGTGAADDSGLPNDRFFAVRPEGSVSTLKIQRTERGDSAVYLCASSPGTGLDEQYFGPGTRLTVT.

This chain uses TRBV10-3 with TRBJ2-7; 16 bases map to TRBD2. The CDR3 spans 15 residues. The germline V gene encodes CDR1 ENHRY and CDR2 SYGVKD. V lost 7 bases, J lost 12 bases, and 12 bases stayed unmatched. CDR3 sequence (DNA): TGTGCCATCAAAGGGACTAGCGGGAGGGCGCCATTTTTGTACTTC. This encodes CAIKGTSGRAPFLYF.

The gene calls are TRBV29-1 and TRBJ1-1; tentative D call: TRBD1 (5 bases). V was cut by 7 bases and J by 0 bases, with 12 bases left in between. CDR1 SQVTM and CDR2 ANQGSEA come from the germline V gene. The length of the CDR3 is 13 residues. The CDR3 sequence is CSAHPTVNTEAFF. CDR3 sequence (DNA): TGCAGCGCCCACCCGACAGTGAACACTGAAGCTTTCTTT.

This clone was observed a few times. J is TRBJ2-1 and V is TRBV25-1; tentatively, D is TRBD2 (5 bases). The CDR3 runs to 16 residues. From germline, CDR1 is MGHDK and CDR2 SYGVNS. The V gene lost 1 base and the J gene lost 0 bases, with 10 bases spanning the gap. The CDR3 sequence is CASSEFRRSSYNEQFF. In DNA form, the CDR3 reads TGTGCCAGCAGTGAATTCCGGAGGAGCTCCTACAATGAGCAGTTCTTC. The variable domain in full, with the rest retrieved from reference TRBV25-1 and TRBJ2-1, is EADIYQTPRYLVIGTGKKITLECSQTMGHDKMYWYQQDPGMELHLIHYSYGVNSTEKGDLSSESTVSRIRTEHFPLTLESARPSHTSQYLCASSEFRRSSYNEQFFGPGTRLTVL.

This chain links TRBV7-2 with TRBJ1-2; D is ambiguous. The CDR3 spans 15 residues. CDR1 SGHTA and CDR2 FQGNSA come from the germline V gene. Trimming stripped 0 bases from V and 4 bases from J, with 12 bases between. The CDR3 region is CASSLAWGAGYGYTF. CDR3 bases: TGTGCCAGCAGCTTAGCATGGGGAGCAGGCTATGGCTACACCTTC.

This clone was detected once. The CDR3 DNA reads as TGTGCCAGCTCGCCATCGAGGGACAATGAGCAGTTCTTC. Its translation: CASSPSRDNEQFF. V is TRBV18 and J is TRBJ2-1; D might be TRBD2 (5 bases). This CDR3 spans 13 amino acids. Trimming left V 6 bases short and J 5 bases short, with 11 bases between. Germline-derived CDR1 and CDR2 are KGHSH and LQKENI.

In nucleotides, the CDR3 is TGTGCCAGCAGCTCCGGGACAGGGGGCAGGGCTGAAGCTTTCTTT. Translation gives CASSSGTGGRAEAFF. The chain recombines TRBV7-9 with TRBJ1-1; 12 nucleotides line up with TRBD1. V gave up 4 bases and J gave up 6 bases; unmatched junction bases: 6. This CDR3 has 15 amino acids. Per the germline V gene, CDR1 is SEHNR and CDR2 is FQNEAQ (reference sequence).

The gene calls are TRBV6-1 and TRBJ2-7, with a weak D call TRBD1 (5 bases). CDR1 MNHNS and CDR2 SASEGT come from the germline V gene. The CDR3 runs 13 residues. Trimming removed 1 base at V and 6 bases at J, with 10 bases between. CDR3 region: CASSEDRRGEQYV. The CDR3 DNA reads as TGTGCCAGCAGTGAAGACAGGCGCGGCGAGCAGTACGTC.

The chain uses TRBV6-5 and TRBJ1-1; TRBD1 matches 7 bases. Germline assignment: CDR1 MNHEY and CDR2 SVGAGI. After removal of 2 bases from V and 3 bases from J, the junction contained 6 bases not matched to a gene. This CDR3 spans 15 amino acids. CDR3 bases: TGTGCCAGCAGTTACCCGGCGGGACAGCACACTGAAGCTTTCTTT. This sequence encodes CASSYPAGQHTEAFF.

V is TRBV6-1 and J is TRBJ2-5, with TRBD2 matching over 12 bases. With 6 bases clipped from V and 0 bases from J, the junction kept 2 bases outside the gene matches. CDR3 length: 15 residues. Per the germline V gene, CDR1 is MNHNS and CDR2 is SASEGT. CDR3 DNA sequence: TGTGCCAGCAGGCGACTAGCGGGAGACCAAGAGACCCAGTACTTC. As protein: CASRRLAGDQETQYF.

The V and J genes are TRBV5-1 and TRBJ2-1; 8 bases are shared with TRBD2. The CDR3 sequence is 15 residues long. Germline assignment: CDR1 SGHRS and CDR2 YFSETQ. J was trimmed by 4 bases and V by 4 bases; bases with no gene match: 7. CDR3 protein: CASSRGGTEYNEQFF. CDR3 sequence (DNA): TGCGCCAGCAGCCGCGGGGGGACGGAATACAATGAGCAGTTCTTC.

The rearrangement links TRBV7-2 to TRBJ1-1; D unresolved. V dropped 3 bases and J dropped 0 bases, with 8 bases sitting between them. The CDR3 is 14 amino acids. The germline V gene encodes CDR1 SGHTA and CDR2 FQGNSA. In nucleotides, the CDR3 is TGTGCCAGCAGCTTGGGCAGCTTGAACACTGAAGCTTTCTTT. Translated: CASSLGSLNTEAFF.

This clone was counted only a few times. This sequence joins TRBV30 and TRBJ1-5; D unclear. CDR1 GTSNPN and CDR2 SVGIG come from the germline V gene (reference sequence). V was clipped by 3 bases and J by 5 bases, with 11 bases between them. The CDR3 is 13 amino acids. The CDR3 DNA follows: TGTGCCTGGAGCGACACCTTTGATCAGCCCCAGCATTTT. The encoded protein is CAWSDTFDQPQHF.

A few counts support this clone. This chain links TRBV7-2 with TRBJ1-5, with D unclear. Trimming stripped 1 base from V and 9 bases from J, with 16 bases between. This CDR3 region has 15 residues. Germline CDR1 and CDR2: SGHTA and FQGNSA. The CDR3 loop reads CASSLDSGNFRPQHF. Written as DNA, the CDR3 is TGTGCCAGCAGCTTAGATTCAGGCAACTTTAGGCCCCAGCATTTT.

The chain couples TRBV11-2 to TRBJ1-1; D not certain. Germline CDR1 reads SGHAT; CDR2 reads FQNNGV. V was clipped by 2 bases and J by 11 bases, with 15 bases between them. CDR3 length: 13 amino acids. CDR3 sequence reads: CASSLYQVNPAFF. The CDR3 DNA follows: TGTGCCAGCAGCTTATACCAGGTGAACCCGGCTTTCTTT.

This clone came up a few times. V gene TRBV7-9 combines with J gene TRBJ2-7; 10 bases match TRBD1. Germline V lookup: CDR1 SEHNR, CDR2 FQNEAQ (reference sequence). CDR3 length equals 13 residues. Losses at the gene ends were 4 bases for V and 4 bases for J; bases not matched to a gene: 1. CDR3 coding DNA: TGTGCCAGCAGCTGGGGACAGGGGTACGAGCAGTACGTC. Its protein product is CASSWGQGYEQYV.

The chain carries TRBV28 and TRBJ2-5; D not resolved. The V gene lost 4 bases and the J gene lost 3 bases, with 3 bases spanning the gap. The CDR3 is 11 amino acids. Germline assignment: CDR1 MDHEN and CDR2 SYDVKM. The CDR3 region is CASSSEETQYF. The CDR3 nucleotides are TGTGCCAGCAGTTCAGAAGAGACCCAGTACTTC. Together with reference TRBV28 and TRBJ2-5, the CDR3 gives the full variable domain: DVKVTQSSRYLVKRTGEKVFLECVQDMDHENMFWYRQDPGLGLRLIYFSYDVKMKEKGDIPEGYSVSREKKERFSLILESASTNQTSMYLCASSSEETQYFGPGTRLLVL.

This clone was observed a handful of times. V usage is TRBV5-1 and J usage is TRBJ1-1, with 9 bases aligning to TRBD1. This CDR3 is built from 15 residues. CDR1 is SGHRS, CDR2 YFSETQ, per germline. V was clipped by 4 bases and J by 4 bases; unmatched bases: 8. CDR3 region: CASSDTGGWGTEAFF. The CDR3 bases are TGCGCCAGCAGCGACACAGGGGGCTGGGGCACTGAAGCTTTCTTT. The entire variable domain, with the rest obtained from reference TRBV5-1 and TRBJ1-1, is as follows: KAGVTQTPRYLIKTRGQQVTLSCSPISGHRSVSWYQQTPGQGLQFLFEYFSETQRNKGNFPGRFSGRQFSNSRSEMNVSTLELGDSALYLCASSDTGGWGTEAFFGQGTRLTVV.

This clone was seen more than once but under ten times. The CDR3 is CASITGQGSYNEQFF. In nucleotides, the CDR3 is TGTGCCAGCATTACAGGACAGGGATCCTACAATGAGCAGTTCTTC. The chain recombines TRBV28 with TRBJ2-1; TRBD1 matches 8 bases. This CDR3 comprises 15 residues. Germline assignment: CDR1 MDHEN and CDR2 SYDVKM. V gave up 7 bases and J gave up 1 base; unmatched junction bases: 6.

This chain uses TRBV4-3 with TRBJ2-5; 8 positions agree with TRBD1. CDR3 size: 14 residues. CDR1 is LGHNA, CDR2 YSLEER, per germline. The ends lost 0 bases at V and 5 bases at J; junction bases unmatched: 2. CDR3 nucleotide sequence: TGCGCCAGCAGCCAAGAGGACAGGGAGGAGACCCAGTACTTC. This encodes CASSQEDREETQYF.

The J gene is TRBJ2-3, the V gene TRBV5-1; D is perhaps TRBD2 (6 bases). Trimming pared 5 bases from V and 4 bases from J, leaving 17 bases between. In germline, CDR1 is SGHRS, CDR2 YFSETQ. The CDR3 totals 15 residues. The CDR3 DNA reads TGCGCCAGCAGTCCGGGGACTTTTGGACCAGATACGCAGTATTTT. Translating it yields CASSPGTFGPDTQYF.

Only a few counts were recorded for this clone. J is TRBJ2-4 and V is TRBV7-8, with D tentatively TRBD1 (6 bases). The CDR3 sequence is 14 residues long. CDR1 SGHVS and CDR2 FQNEAQ come from the germline V gene. Between the trimmed V and J ends, which lost 5 bases and 2 bases, there was a span of 10 bases. CDR3 protein: CASSARGSKNIQYF. The CDR3 DNA reads TGTGCCAGCAGCGCCAGGGGATCCAAAAACATTCAGTACTTC.

This clone was observed a handful of times. The chain employs TRBV18 and TRBJ1-3; TRBD1 agrees at 7 bases. The CDR3 is made up of 15 amino acids. Germline assignment: CDR1 KGHSH and CDR2 LQKENI. The J segment lost 4 bases and the V segment lost 6 bases, leaving 9 bases of the junction unmatched. CDR3 protein: CASSDDRAGGNTIYF. CDR3 DNA sequence: TGTGCCAGCTCGGACGACAGGGCGGGCGGAAACACCATATATTTT.